The 26 T cell receptor beta chains given below trace back to one sample, sequenced in a study of glioma-infiltrating T cells. TCR alpha and beta CDR3 regions were amplified from RNA using iRepertoire nested multiplex PCR. TCRdb reprocessed the multiplex PCR reads via MiXCR and lists one record per CDR3 protein. The data contain 6,000 or so distinct CDR3 sequences, 28% of them singletons. Input material: glioma tissue, nonneoplastic brain tissue, or PBMCs (not recorded which). The source is a human donor with low-grade glioma or glioblastoma, undergoing nonglioma brain surgery, or in good health (not recorded which).

This clonotype is categorized as medium-sized. The gene calls are TRBV27 and TRBJ2-5; 11 bases fit TRBD2. The junction had 7 bases not matched to a gene; V was cut back by 8 bases and J by 5 bases. Germline lookup yields CDR1 MNHEY and CDR2 SMNVEV (reference sequence). This CDR3 comprises 14 residues. The DNA of the CDR3 is TGTGCCAGCCAGACACTAGCGGGAGATGAGACCCAGTACTTC. This encodes CASQTLAGDETQYF.

Many counts were recorded for this clonotype. The chain couples TRBV5-4 to TRBJ2-3, with 7 bases aligning to TRBD2. The junction had 0 bases not matched to a gene; V was cut back by 2 bases and J by 0 bases. CDR1 and CDR2 from the germline V gene are SGHNT and YYREEE (reference sequence). The CDR3 consists of 14 residues. CDR3 region: CASSFSGSTDTQYF. CDR3 DNA sequence: TGTGCCAGCAGCTTTAGCGGGAGCACAGATACGCAGTATTTT.

The sample holds many counts of this clonotype. The chain carries TRBV7-9 and TRBJ1-5; perhaps TRBD1 as D (5 bases). Germline CDR1 SEHNR, CDR2 FQNEAQ (reference sequence). There are 12 residues in the CDR3. Trimming took 5 bases from V and 7 from J, leaving 9 bases between them. As DNA, the CDR3 is TGTGCCAGCAGCCGGGACCGGCAGCCCCAGCATTTT. Translation: CASSRDRQPQHF.

This clonotype was recorded at least ten times. The chain has TRBV12-3 or TRBV12-4 and TRBJ2-1, with TRBD2 matching 7 bases. After removal of 6 bases from V and 9 bases from J, the junction contained 8 bases not matched to a gene. The CDR3 spans 13 residues. The CDR3 reads CASRPPGGFEQFF. The CDR3 bases are TGTGCCAGCAGGCCCCCGGGAGGTTTTGAGCAGTTCTTC.

This clonotype was seen many times. V and J are TRBV12-3 or TRBV12-4 and TRBJ1-5; TRBD1 might be the D (5 bases). Deletions cut 6 bases from V and 0 bases from J, with 6 bases between. The CDR3 sequence is 13 residues long. DNA for the CDR3: TGTGCCAGCAGGAGGGGTAGCAATCAGCCCCAGCATTTT. Its translation: CASRRGSNQPQHF.

Of note for this clonotype: It is likely a read error, because the conserved phenylalanine at the end of the CDR3 is missing. The DNA is omitted, as the CDR3 cannot be located on it reliably, and the CDR3 follows TCRdb's listing. The chain employs TRBV15 and TRBJ2-1; the table gives TRBD2 as D, unverified against the DNA. Germline CDR1 and CDR2: LNHNV and YYDKDF (reference sequence). Both ends counted, the CDR3 spans 16 residues. CDR3 region: CATSRDLASGSREQFG.

Ten or more counts support this clonotype. The rearrangement links TRBV11-1 to TRBJ2-1; TRBD2 agrees at 8 bases. J lost 0 bases, V lost 2 bases, and 6 bases had no gene match. Germline V gives CDR1 SGHAT, CDR2 FQDESV (reference sequence). The CDR3 has 17 amino acids. CDR3: CASSLHSGASSYNEQFF. The CDR3 bases are TGTGCCAGCAGCTTACATAGCGGGGCGAGCTCCTACAATGAGCAGTTCTTC.

Relative to its sample, this clonotype is medium-sized. This chain uses TRBV6-2 or TRBV6-3 with TRBJ2-1; maybe TRBD2 (5 bases). The CDR3 sequence is 14 residues long. Per the germline V gene, CDR1 is MNHEY and CDR2 is SVGEGT. With 7 bases removed from V and 4 bases from J, the gap between germline ends came to 14 bases. The CDR3 nucleotides read TGTGCCAGCAAGTCGGGGAAGGTGTACAATGAGCAGTTCTTC. This translates into CASKSGKVYNEQFF.

In this sample, this clonotype turned up many times. The V gene is TRBV5-1, the J gene TRBJ1-4, with TRBD1 matching over 11 bases. The CDR3 extends over 15 amino acids. CDR1 is SGHRS and CDR2 is YFSETQ in the germline V gene. The V gene end was trimmed by 4 bases and the J gene end by 3 bases; junction bases not matched to a gene: 2. Written as DNA, the CDR3 is TGCGCCAGCAGCGGACAGGGGGCGGCTAATGAAAAACTGTTTTTT. Encoded protein: CASSGQGAANEKLFF.

The chain uses TRBV19 and TRBJ2-1, with TRBD1 identical over 9 bases. The trim removed 4 bases at V and 8 bases at J, leaving 6 bases unmatched. The CDR3 loop spans 14 amino acids. Looked up from germline, CDR1 is LNHDA and CDR2 is SQIVND (reference sequence). CDR3 in amino acids: CASSSGTGTYEQFF. The DNA for the CDR3 is TGTGCCAGTAGTAGTGGGACAGGGACCTATGAGCAGTTCTTC.

This clonotype was recorded only once. At one end the junction does not follow the germline gene, possibly because of a read error. This chain uses TRBV6-2 or TRBV6-3 with TRBJ2-3; D may be TRBD2 (6 bases). The CDR3 spans 13 residues. CDR1 is MNHEY, CDR2 SVGEGT, per germline. The CDR3 DNA reads TGCGCCCGCCGACCCTGGGGACTCGCGGCGCAGTATTTT. It yields the protein CARRPWGLAAQYF.

This clonotype was seen many times. The V and J genes are TRBV9 and TRBJ2-7, with a tentative D call TRBD1 (5 bases). This CDR3 region has 14 residues. CDR1 is SGDLS and CDR2 is YYNGEE in the germline V gene. The V gene lost 0 bases and the J gene lost 4 bases, with 11 bases spanning the gap. Here the CDR3 reads CASSVAYRGYEQYF. CDR3 DNA: TGTGCCAGCAGCGTAGCTTATAGGGGTTACGAGCAGTACTTC.

The chain has TRBV7-2 and TRBJ2-3; D remains ambiguous. The CDR3 contains 13 residues. Trimming pared 1 base from V and 4 bases from J, leaving 6 bases between. CDR1 and CDR2 (germline): SGHTA, FQGNSA. The CDR3 DNA reads as TGTGCCAGCAGCTTAGTCTGGTCAGATACGCAGTATTTT. It is translated as CASSLVWSDTQYF.

The rearrangement links TRBV4-2 to TRBJ1-1; TRBD1 is a possible D gene (5 bases). Trimming removed 7 bases at V and 5 bases at J, with 8 bases between. Germline CDR1 is LGHNA and CDR2 is YNFKEQ. This CDR3 is built from 11 residues. The DNA of the CDR3 is TGTGCCAGCATCGGGGGAACTGAAGCTTTCTTT. This translates into CASIGGTEAFF.

This clonotype is labeled as medium-sized. This chain joins TRBV4-1 and TRBJ1-1, with D unresolved. The CDR3 extends over 16 amino acids. Deletions cut 5 bases from V and 1 base from J, with 17 bases between. The germline V gene has CDR1 MGHRA and CDR2 YSYEKL. CDR3 DNA: TGCGCCAGCAGCTCACAACACCGGACTGAGAACACTGAAGCTTTCTTT. Residues: CASSSQHRTENTEAFF.

The sample holds many counts of this clonotype. The chain joins TRBV28 to TRBJ1-5, with D unresolved. This CDR3 has 14 residues. Per the germline V gene, CDR1 is MDHEN and CDR2 is SYDVKM. V lost 4 bases, J lost 1 base, and 8 bases lay in between. CDR3 coding DNA: TGTGCCAGCAGTTCCCCCGCGAGCAATCAGCCCCAGCATTTT. Translation gives CASSSPASNQPQHF. Full variable domain (remainder filled in from reference TRBV28 and TRBJ1-5): DVKVTQSSRYLVKRTGEKVFLECVQDMDHENMFWYRQDPGLGLRLIYFSYDVKMKEKGDIPEGYSVSREKKERFSLILESASTNQTSMYLCASSSPASNQPQHFGDGTRLSIL.

Within the sample, this clonotype is medium-sized. V and J are TRBV20-1 and TRBJ2-1, with 9 bases matching TRBD1. The CDR3 extends over 15 amino acids. CDR1 and CDR2 (germline): DFQATT, SNEGSKA (reference sequence). The trim removed 0 bases at V and 7 bases at J, leaving 7 bases unmatched. The CDR3 DNA reads TGCAGTGCTAGAGATGGGGGGACAGGGTGGAATGAGCAGTTCTTC. Its protein product is CSARDGGTGWNEQFF.

This clonotype rates as large. The CDR3: CATSREGGRARNEQFF. The CDR3 nucleotides read TGTGCCACCAGCAGAGAAGGCGGGAGGGCCAGGAATGAGCAGTTCTTC. The chain joins TRBV15 to TRBJ2-1; 9 nucleotides line up with TRBD2. The CDR3 is made up of 16 amino acids. Germline CDR1 reads LNHNV; CDR2 reads YYDKDF (reference sequence). The V and J ends lost 0 bases and 7 bases, in that order; junction bases with no gene match: 7.

This clonotype is categorized as medium-sized. The gene calls are TRBV20-1 and TRBJ1-6, with D maybe TRBD1 (5 bases). The CDR3 runs to 15 residues. Trimming shortened V by 3 bases and J by 4 bases, and 13 bases separated the two germline ends. Germline CDR1 DFQATT, CDR2 SNEGSKA (reference sequence). The CDR3 loop reads CSARSRGDYNSPLHF. The CDR3 nucleotides are TGCAGTGCTAGGTCGCGGGGGGATTATAATTCACCCCTCCACTTT.

By share of the sample, this clonotype is medium-sized. J is TRBJ2-1 and V is TRBV20-1; 9 positions agree with TRBD2. The CDR3 is 15 amino acids. Germline-derived CDR1 and CDR2 are DFQATT and SNEGSKA (reference sequence). V was pared by 0 bases and J by 7 bases, with 7 bases of the junction left unmatched. CDR3 loop: CSARDPSGIGNEQFF. The CDR3 DNA follows: TGCAGTGCTAGAGATCCTAGCGGGATTGGAAATGAGCAGTTCTTC.

The V and J genes are TRBV27 and TRBJ2-7, with TRBD2 matching 10 bases. Germline-derived CDR1 and CDR2 are MNHEY and SMNVEV (reference sequence). The CDR3 runs 15 residues. The trim removed 5 bases at V and 9 bases at J, leaving 13 bases unmatched. CDR3 amino acids: CASSNASGRGDAQYF. CDR3 bases: TGTGCCAGCAGTAACGCTAGCGGGAGAGGGGACGCGCAGTACTTC.

There are many counts of this clonotype. The V call is TRBV7-9, the J call TRBJ2-5; a possible D gene is TRBD2 (6 bases). Germline V CDR1 and CDR2: SEHNR, FQNEAQ (reference sequence). V shed 4 bases and J shed 5 bases, with 14 bases lying between them. There are 14 residues in the CDR3. The CDR3 DNA sequence: TGTGCCAGCAGCTCACAGACTAGAAGGGAGACCCAGTACTTC. Protein product: CASSSQTRRETQYF.

The sample holds many counts of this clonotype. The chain employs TRBV30 and TRBJ2-1, with 10 bases identical to TRBD2. J gave up 12 bases and V 5 bases, and 7 bases lay outside the gene matches. Germline CDR1 reads GTSNPN; CDR2 reads SVGIG (reference sequence). CDR3 length: 12 residues. DNA for the CDR3: TGTGCCTGGTCGACTAGCGGGTCAGGGCAGTTCTTC. Amino acids: CAWSTSGSGQFF.

By sample fraction, this clonotype is medium-sized (0.01 to 0.1%). The chain employs TRBV20-1 and TRBJ1-6; D is unresolved. Germline-derived CDR1 and CDR2 are DFQATT and SNEGSKA (reference sequence). This CDR3 region has 13 residues. The V end was cut by 2 bases, the J end by 5 bases, with 7 bases between. Here the CDR3 reads CSARRQDNSPLHF. The CDR3 DNA follows: TGCAGTGCTAGAAGGCAGGATAATTCACCCCTCCACTTT.

On this clonotype itself: Relative to the germline gene, one junction end is altered; a read error may explain this. J is TRBJ2-7 and V is TRBV28; D is unclear. The CDR3 loop spans 11 amino acids. The germline V gene has CDR1 MDHEN and CDR2 SYDVKM. DNA of the CDR3: TGTGCCAGCAGCTCCAACTGCGAGCAGTCCTTC. This translates into CASSSNCEQSF.

There are many counts of this clonotype. This chain connects TRBV10-3 to TRBJ1-2, with D unresolved. CDR1 ENHRY and CDR2 SYGVKD come from the germline V gene. The CDR3 runs 15 residues. The germline V and J ends were trimmed by 3 bases and 2 bases, with 13 bases remaining between them. The CDR3 protein is CAISEAERVNYGYTF. DNA for the CDR3: TGTGCCATCAGTGAAGCAGAGAGGGTAAACTATGGCTACACCTTC.